This T cell receptor (beta chain) was retrieved from a study of cytomegalovirus exposure and HLA in healthy donors. Germline CDR1 is GTSNPN and CDR2 is SVGIG (reference sequence). V lost 1 base to trimming and J lost 12 bases, with 7 bases between them. The CDR3 loop spans 11 amino acids. 13 Jbeta primers and 60 Vbeta primers were used for the PCR. As handled by the study authors: In a later analysis, of some 80 million unique beta chains, some 10 million appeared in at least two donors. Clones were sequenced by immunoSEQ multiplex PCR, and TCRdb holds only the in-frame ones, with some missing. D and trimming come from the DNA, and the V and J calls and clone size come from that table. Reported are approximately 96,000 clones; the ten largest clones contain about 6%. Regarding this clone: Its antigen is currently unknown. Other nucleotide sequences in the sample specify the same CDR3.

Study-level points and caveats: Reports showed the classifier diagnosing cytomegalovirus status with high specificity and sensitivity. The study labeled 180 or so TCR beta chains cytomegalovirus-associated. The authors later found TCR association rates varying by HLA locus, with DRB1 most and HLA-C fewest.

What was sequenced was PBMCs. J is TRBJ1-6 and V is TRBV30, with D perhaps matching TRBD1 (5 bases). This receptor was taken from a girl under 18 in good health and CMV-seropositive. This CDR3 is CAWSEGLPLHF. The CDR3 DNA sequence: TGTGCCTGGAGTGAGGGGTTACCCCTCCACTTT.